The 31 T cell receptor beta chains below were found in one sample sequenced in a study of T cells in Graves' hyperthyroidism and ophthalmopathy. The TCR beta CDR3 regions underwent amplification using RNA transcripts as the source. First-round RT-PCR targeting the TCR CDR3 was performed with the HTBI primer set. TCRdb re-called the multiplex PCR reads through MiXCR, storing one row per CDR3 protein. The table records 350,000 to 400,000 distinct CDR3 sequences, over 11% of them present only once. Sequenced sample: blood. The receptors stem from an older woman with Graves' hyperthyroidism.

The chain couples TRBV20-1 to TRBJ2-1; TRBD1 aligns across 11 bases. The J segment lost 0 bases and the V segment lost 2 bases, leaving 18 bases of the junction unmatched. Germline CDR1 reads DFQATT; CDR2 reads SNEGSKA (reference sequence). This CDR3 has 21 residues. CDR3 bases: TGCAGTGCTAGAAGAGGGCCCGGGACAGGGGGACGGGGCAGCTCCTACAATGAGCAGTTCTTC. This encodes CSARRGPGTGGRGSSYNEQFF.

This clonotype was seen ten or more times. The J gene is TRBJ1-2, the V gene TRBV7-9, with D possibly being TRBD1 (6 bases). Germline V gene sequence: CDR1 SEHNR, CDR2 FQNEAQ (reference sequence). CDR3 length: 12 residues. The germline V and J ends were trimmed by 5 bases and 7 bases, with 11 bases remaining between them. The CDR3 sequence is CASSVTGSGYTF. DNA for the CDR3: TGTGCCAGCAGCGTTACAGGGTCTGGCTACACCTTC.

This clonotype was counted a few times. The CDR3 carries no conserved terminal phenylalanine or tryptophan, so it likely arises from a read error. V gene TRBV20-1 combines with J gene TRBJ1-2, with D tentatively TRBD1 (5 bases). In germline, CDR1 is DFQATT, CDR2 SNEGSKA (reference sequence). The CDR3 totals 12 residues. The CDR3 region has the DNA TGCAGCCCCCAAGGGGTTTTTGATGGCTACACCCTC. The encoded protein is CSPQGVFDGYTL.

This clonotype was detected many times. The chain carries TRBV10-3 and TRBJ2-1, with D possibly matching TRBD2 (6 bases). The CDR3 consists of 15 residues. V was trimmed by 5 bases and J by 0 bases, leaving 11 bases between them. CDR1 ENHRY and CDR2 SYGVKD come from the germline V gene. As DNA, the CDR3 is TGTGCCATCAGTACAAGCGGGCCCTCCTACAATGAGCAGTTCTTC. It yields the protein CAISTSGPSYNEQFF.

Ten or more counts support this clonotype. The DNA of the CDR3 is TGCGCCAGCAGCGTGAGACGGGAATCCTACGAGCAGTACTTC. Encoded protein: CASSVRRESYEQYF. This chain uses TRBV5-1 with TRBJ2-7; D might be TRBD2 (5 bases). The V gene lost 4 bases and the J gene lost 1 base, with 12 bases spanning the gap. Germline V gives CDR1 SGHRS, CDR2 YFSETQ. The CDR3 has 14 residues.

This clonotype has a handful of counts. The chain couples TRBV15 to TRBJ2-2; 8 bases are shared with TRBD2. V lost 0 bases, J lost 4 bases, and 7 bases stayed unmatched. The germline V gene has CDR1 LNHNV and CDR2 YYDKDF (reference sequence). The CDR3 runs to 17 residues. CDR3 loop: CATSRDLALAATGELFF. Here the CDR3 DNA reads TGTGCCACCAGCAGAGATTTAGCACTAGCGGCCACCGGGGAGCTGTTTTTT.

The chain has TRBV6-1 and TRBJ1-5; the match to TRBD1 covers 7 bases. The V segment lost 6 bases and the J segment 4 bases; nucleotides outside the gene matches: 6. The CDR3 length is 14 residues. Germline CDR1 MNHNS, CDR2 SASEGT. The CDR3 bases are TGTGCCAGCAGCACCGACAGGGCAAATCAGCCCCAGCATTTT. This translates into CASSTDRANQPQHF.

A few counts support this clonotype. This rearrangement joins TRBV5-1 to TRBJ2-7, with D tentatively TRBD1 (5 bases). CDR1 SGHRS and CDR2 YFSETQ come from the germline V gene. Trimming shortened V by 0 bases and J by 6 bases, and 7 bases separated the two germline ends. The CDR3 has 12 amino acids. The CDR3 region is CASSLEGVEQYF. In DNA, the CDR3 is TGCGCCAGCAGCTTGGAAGGGGTCGAGCAGTACTTC.

In its sample, this clonotype was seen many times. V gene TRBV20-1 combines with J gene TRBJ2-3; 15 nucleotides match TRBD2. The CDR3 is made up of 15 amino acids. Germline V CDR1 and CDR2: DFQATT, SNEGSKA (reference sequence). Unmatched junction bases numbered 7, after V lost 6 bases and J lost 6 bases. The CDR3 loop is CSARTSGRAIDTQYF. The CDR3 nucleotides read TGCAGTGCCAGGACTAGCGGGAGGGCTATCGATACGCAGTATTTT.

The gene calls are TRBV7-9 and TRBJ2-1; maybe TRBD2 (5 bases). The V end lost 4 bases, the J end lost 8 bases, and 18 bases lay between the germline ends. Germline CDR1 and CDR2: SEHNR and FQNEAQ (reference sequence). The CDR3 covers 15 residues. The CDR3 reads CASSSPLAPAYEQFF. As DNA, the CDR3 is TGTGCCAGCAGCTCCCCCCTAGCACCGGCATATGAGCAGTTCTTC. Drawing the rest from reference TRBV7-9 and TRBJ2-1, the complete variable domain is DTGVSQNPRHKITKRGQNVTFRCDPISEHNRLYWYRQTLGQGPEFLTYFQNEAQLEKSRLLSDRFSAERPKGSFSTLEIQRTEQGDSAMYLCASSSPLAPAYEQFFGPGTRLTVL.

This clonotype was recorded at least ten times. The CDR3 sequence: CASSEADQETQYF. CDR3 in DNA: TGTGCCAGCAGTGAGGCCGACCAAGAGACCCAGTACTTC. The chain is built from TRBV2 and TRBJ2-5; D unclear. Trimming left V 3 bases short and J 0 bases short, with 5 bases between. Germline-derived CDR1 and CDR2 are SNHLY and FYNNEI. The CDR3 is made up of 13 amino acids.

There are a few counts of this clonotype. V is TRBV20-1 and J is TRBJ2-1, with D possibly being TRBD1 (5 bases). The CDR3 loop spans 17 amino acids. Trimming removed 3 bases at V and 5 bases at J, with 23 bases between. Germline CDR1 and CDR2: DFQATT and SNEGSKA (reference sequence). In nucleotides, the CDR3 is TGCAGTGCTAGGGGGCATTCCCTCCTACAAATGGACAATGAGCAGTTCTTC. Translation: CSARGHSLLQMDNEQFF.

This clonotype was recorded many times. The chain carries TRBV28 and TRBJ2-5, with 12 bases fitting TRBD2. V shed 6 bases and J 4 bases; nucleotides not matched to a gene: 6. The CDR3 runs to 15 residues. The germline gives CDR1 MDHEN, CDR2 SYDVKM. The CDR3 nucleotides read TGTGCCAGCAGCTCACTAGCGGGAGGCGGAGAGACCCAGTACTTC. It codes for CASSSLAGGGETQYF.

This clonotype was detected ten times or more. V and J are TRBV30 and TRBJ1-1, with D maybe TRBD1 (5 bases). The CDR3 is made up of 14 amino acids. V lost 2 bases and J 9 bases, leaving 19 bases between the germline ends. Germline CDR1 is GTSNPN and CDR2 is SVGIG (reference sequence). CDR3 residues: CAWSFTGTAGQAFF. The CDR3 DNA reads TGTGCCTGGAGTTTCACCGGGACGGCAGGACAAGCTTTCTTT.

With regard to this clonotype: This may arise from a read error, as a much more abundant clone is one base away. This chain links TRBV3-1 with TRBJ1-4; D possibly corresponds to TRBD1 (5 bases). Trimming took 7 bases from V and 6 from J, leaving 12 bases between them. This CDR3 is built from 13 residues. The germline V gene encodes CDR1 LGHDT and CDR2 YNNKEL (reference sequence). DNA of the CDR3: TGTGCCAGCAAAGGAGTAGGGGATGAAAAACTGTTTTTT. Residues: CASKGVGDEKLFF.

This clonotype was counted at least ten times. V gene TRBV29-1 combines with J gene TRBJ2-3; 8 bases fit TRBD1. Germline V gives CDR1 SQVTM, CDR2 ANQGSEA. The ends lost 5 bases at V and 2 bases at J; junction bases unmatched: 9. This CDR3 is built from 15 residues. CDR3 nucleotide sequence: TGCAGCGTTAGTAGAGGGACAGGCCACACAGATACGCAGTATTTT. Residues: CSVSRGTGHTDTQYF.

This rearrangement joins TRBV19 to TRBJ1-1, with D possibly matching TRBD1 (5 bases). Between the trimmed V and J ends, which lost 4 bases and 4 bases, there was a span of 7 bases. The CDR3 extends over 12 amino acids. CDR1 and CDR2 (germline): LNHDA, SQIVND (reference sequence). CDR3 amino acids: CASSKGFTEAFF. The CDR3 DNA sequence: TGTGCCAGTAGTAAGGGGTTCACTGAAGCTTTCTTT.

V and J are TRBV10-3 and TRBJ1-2; a possible D gene is TRBD1 (5 bases). The CDR3 sequence is 16 residues long. CDR1 ENHRY and CDR2 SYGVKD come from the germline V gene. Trimming left V 3 bases short and J 2 bases short, with 16 bases between. Here the CDR3 DNA reads TGTGCCATCAGTGATCTATTACAGGCTGGGAACTATGGCTACACCTTC. Protein: CAISDLLQAGNYGYTF.

The chain recombines TRBV16 with TRBJ1-5; TRBD1 is a possible D gene (5 bases). The CDR3 has 12 residues. Germline CDR1 is KGHSY and CDR2 is FQNENV. V dropped 11 bases and J dropped 1 base, with 9 bases sitting between them. The CDR3 nucleotides read TGTGCCGGAGGGGCAAGCAATCAGCCCCAGCATTTT. Protein product: CAGGASNQPQHF.

This clonotype was picked up many times. CDR3 nucleotides: TGTGCCACCAGTGATCCGGGACAGGGCGTCGAAAAACTGTTTTTT. It encodes CATSDPGQGVEKLFF. J is TRBJ1-4 and V is TRBV24-1; 9 bases are a match to TRBD1. With V trimmed by 3 bases and J by 8 bases, 6 bases remained unmatched. CDR1 KGHDR and CDR2 SFDVKD come from the germline V gene. This CDR3 spans 15 amino acids.

In this sample, this clonotype turned up many times. The chain combines TRBV12-3 or TRBV12-4 with TRBJ2-1, with a possible D match to TRBD2 (5 bases). Between the trimmed V and J ends, which lost 1 base and 10 bases, there was a span of 17 bases. The CDR3 totals 15 residues. The CDR3 region is CASSLGPALRGEQFF. The CDR3 coding sequence is TGTGCCAGCAGTTTAGGCCCCGCCCTGAGAGGGGAGCAGTTCTTC.

This clonotype was recorded at least ten times. This chain uses TRBV2 with TRBJ2-7, with a tentative D call TRBD2 (5 bases). Trimming took off 7 bases at V and 2 bases at J, with 12 bases between the two ends. The CDR3 is 13 residues long. Germline values: CDR1 SNHLY, CDR2 FYNNEI. This CDR3 is CASKSWGAYEQYF. CDR3 DNA: TGTGCCAGCAAAAGTTGGGGAGCCTACGAGCAGTACTTC.

This clonotype was seen at least ten times. V gene TRBV5-1 combines with J gene TRBJ2-1; D might be TRBD2 (5 bases). There are 15 residues in the CDR3. Per germline, CDR1 SGHRS and CDR2 YFSETQ. Trimming took off 4 bases at V and 4 bases at J, with 15 bases between the two ends. For the CDR3, the DNA is TGCGCCAGCAGCAACAACTTGGGAGTTTACAATGAGCAGTTCTTC. Encoded protein: CASSNNLGVYNEQFF.

The sample holds a few counts of this clonotype. The chain couples TRBV19 to TRBJ1-2, with D unclear. Germline V gene sequence: CDR1 LNHDA, CDR2 SQIVND (reference sequence). CDR3 length: 12 amino acids. V was clipped by 1 base and J by 5 bases, with 5 bases between them. The CDR3 nucleotides read TGTGCCAGTAGTATAGTGGGTTATGGCTACACCTTC. This gives the protein CASSIVGYGYTF. Full variable domain (outside the CDR3, taken from reference TRBV19 and TRBJ1-2): DGGITQSPKYLFRKEGQNVTLSCEQNLNHDAMYWYRQDPGQGLRLIYYSQIVNDFQKGDIAEGYSVSREKKESFPLTVTSAQKNPTAFYLCASSIVGYGYTFGSGTRLTVV.

This clonotype appeared many times. This chain links TRBV29-1 with TRBJ1-2; maybe TRBD1 (6 bases). Germline CDR1 reads SQVTM; CDR2 reads ANQGSEA. V was pared by 3 bases and J by 4 bases, with 12 bases between. This CDR3 is built from 13 residues. The CDR3 nucleotides are TGCAGCGTTGACTTGGGGGGCCTCTATGGCTACACCTTC. The encoded protein is CSVDLGGLYGYTF.

This clonotype was detected many times. The V call is TRBV7-2, the J call TRBJ2-1; TRBD2 might be the D (6 bases). The germline gives CDR1 SGHTA, CDR2 FQGNSA. V was shortened by 0 bases and J by 9 bases, with 9 bases between the two germline ends. The CDR3 totals 13 residues. For the CDR3, the DNA is TGTGCCAGCAGCTTAGCGGGGGGACTTGAGCAGTTCTTC. This gives the protein CASSLAGGLEQFF.

The chain joins TRBV30 to TRBJ1-3, with D possibly being TRBD1 (5 bases). CDR1 is GTSNPN, CDR2 SVGIG, per germline (reference sequence). The V gene lost 5 bases and the J gene lost 0 bases, with 11 bases spanning the gap. The CDR3 runs 14 residues. The CDR3 here is CAWARVNSGNTIYF. The CDR3, as DNA: TGTGCCTGGGCCAGGGTTAACTCTGGAAACACCATATATTTT.

This sequence joins TRBV6-5 and TRBJ2-1; 8 positions agree with TRBD1. In germline, CDR1 is MNHEY, CDR2 SVGAGI. This CDR3 spans 17 amino acids. Trimming at V came to 0 bases and at J to 4 bases, leaving 8 bases not matched to a gene. The CDR3 protein is CASSYSRNRGKYNEQFF. In DNA, the CDR3 is TGTGCCAGCAGTTACTCGAGAAACAGGGGGAAATACAATGAGCAGTTCTTC.

This clonotype appeared many times. The chain links TRBV28 to TRBJ2-1; 8 bases are shared with TRBD2. From germline, CDR1 is MDHEN and CDR2 SYDVKM. CDR3 size: 16 residues. V was clipped by 3 bases and J by 0 bases; unmatched bases: 4. The DNA of the CDR3 is TGTGCCAGCAGTTTCACGGGAGGGAGCTCCTACAATGAGCAGTTCTTC. Protein: CASSFTGGSSYNEQFF.

The table lists this clonotype with a few counts. J is TRBJ2-1 and V is TRBV4-2; 7 nucleotides line up with TRBD2. Looked up from germline, CDR1 is LGHNA and CDR2 is YNFKEQ. Trimming took 0 bases from V and 5 from J; bases not matched to a gene: 4. CDR3 length: 15 residues. In nucleotides, the CDR3 is TGTGCCAGCAGCCAAGATGGGCTAGCGGACAATGAGCAGTTCTTC. Amino acid sequence: CASSQDGLADNEQFF.

V gene TRBV10-3 combines with J gene TRBJ2-1, with a weak D call TRBD2 (11 bases). Deletions cut 4 bases from V and 0 bases from J, with 31 bases between. Germline V lookup: CDR1 ENHRY, CDR2 SYGVKD. There are 22 residues in the CDR3. The CDR3 protein is CAISAAGQGTTSGKSSYNEQFF. CDR3 nucleotide sequence: TGTGCCATCAGTGCTGCGGGACAGGGGACGACTAGCGGGAAAAGCTCCTACAATGAGCAGTTCTTC.